This TCR beta chain was identified in a study of blood T cell repertoires in COVID-19. J gave up 4 bases and V 2 bases, and 1 base lay outside the gene matches. Germline-derived CDR1 and CDR2 are MNHEY and SVGAGI. The CDR3 is 13 residues long. As processed by the authors: Estimates of nucleated cell counts were drawn from the amplification of reference gene primers. Here immunoSEQ multiplex PCR was the method, and the copy in TCRdb shows in-frame clones only, minus some. The V and J calls and the clone size are those of that table, but D and trimming were determined from the DNA. The sample holds fewer than 350,000 clones, 80% to 85% seen once. With respect to this clone: Other DNA sequences in the same sample also yield this CDR3.

This TCR was recovered from a woman aged 60-75 years with active or convalescent COVID-19. Sequencing input: peripheral blood. The chain uses TRBV6-5 and TRBJ2-5; 7 bases match TRBD1. CDR3 loop: CASSYRGRETQYF. DNA for the CDR3: TGTGCCAGCAGTTACAGGGGGCGAGAGACCCAGTACTTC.